The T cell receptor beta chain under discussion was sequenced for a study of blood T cells in healthy people across ages (dated by TCRdb to the mid-2010s). As for the study more broadly: In model experiments, template switching captured roughly one uniquely barcoded TCR beta cDNA molecule for every two T cells. To track age-related changes in TCR beta repertoire diversity, the study relied on deep sequencing normalized with unique cDNA molecular identifiers. Four age groups were formed from the donors: young (average approximately 16 years), middle-aged (around 37), aged (approximately 60) and long-lived (approximately 80). For two donors (one aged 18 to 30 and one aged 80 or older), the study analyzed two additional independent replicas of 1 million unique cDNA reads from the same blood draw.

CDR1 and CDR2, looked up from the germline V gene, are MGHRA and YSYEKL. Its CDR3 holds 15 amino acids, cysteine through phenylalanine. Here the CDR3 DNA is all that survives: 45 bases in frame from base 1. Receptor libraries were prepared by 5' RACE. TCRdb shows the sequencer as Illumina HiSeq 2500. The second PCR ran for about 7 to 11 cycles and used a J-beta primer mix along with a sample-barcoded 5' primer. Each TCR beta cDNA molecule received a unique molecular identifier from a template-switch 5' adaptor carrying 12 random nucleotides. At least 2.5 million CDR3-containing paired-end reads were obtained from each sample. First-strand cDNA synthesis was performed from all RNA using the Mint cDNA synthesis kit, with priming by a TRBC-specific oligonucleotide. After uracil-DNA glycosylase treatment, a first 18-cycle PCR used universal primers M1SS and BC2_uni_R on all cDNA. On the study's bioinformatics: For normalization, 1 million high-quality reads were randomly selected from each sample, with every read carrying a distinct molecular identifier. Instead of being binned into consensus sequences, reads with shared molecular identifiers were discarded. MiTCR, set to a Q25 quality threshold and the strictest error-elimination algorithm, was used for CDR3 identification, clonotype clustering and error correction. Lower-bound total TCR beta diversity was estimated with a nonparametric unseen species model using Euler transformation. Using fastp at Q25 and MiXCR, TCRdb reprocessed the public reads and kept productive beta chains. Each CDR3 protein appears once, grouped with its most common genes and DNA. The V and J calls here are based on TCRdb, not the publication. This sample gives 600,000 to 850,000 distinct CDR3 sequences in total; 20% to 30% of them show up just once. The ten largest make up 9.4% of the sample.

This clonotype was observed a few times. Its antigen target is currently unknown. The germline gene is not matched at one end of the junction; a read error may be the cause. Broader findings and caveats from the paper: The percentage of naive T cells measured by flow cytometry correlated strongly with observed TCR beta diversity. Because donor CMV infection status was unknown, age-related changes in expanded clonotypes were potentially confounded. Observed TCR beta diversity per million T cells fell roughly linearly with age, and a significant reduction was already apparent by age roughly 40. Compared with the aged group, the long-lived group had more naive CD4+ T cells, fewer expanded clones and increased TCR diversity, suggesting age selection. Because profiling used bulk unsorted PBMCs, naive and antigen-experienced compartments could not be compared conclusively. Estimates of total diversity based on one million sequenced T cells were considered lower bounds and underestimates.

The roughly 39 donors, aged 6 to 90 years, were systemically healthy Caucasian individuals from Russia. Each donor gave 9.5 to 10 milliliters of peripheral blood, drawn into EDTA-treated Vacutainer tubes. Ficoll-Paque density-gradient centrifugation was used to isolate PBMCs, with at least 6 million per sample. Total RNA, at least 6 micrograms per sample, was extracted from PBMCs with Trizol reagent. Naive CD45RAhigh/CD27high T cell percentages were measured by flow cytometry on a PBMC aliquot from every donor. These data were also filed under a second study, of T cells of mothers and their children. The second study also describes: Donors were nine systemically healthy Caucasian individuals: three mothers and their six children. cDNA synthesis used all of the extracted RNA, with 1.5 ug of RNA in each 15 ul reaction. In the second PCR, sample barcodes and 2-4 random nucleotides were introduced via the M1S primer. Over 9.5 million TCR beta CDR3 reads were obtained for each mother, and some 3.1 million reads were obtained for each child. Thymic selection similarly shapes TCR recombination output in related and unrelated pairs, with minor effect from inherited differences. Normalized repertoire overlap in related mother-child pairs was always slightly higher than in unrelated mother-child pairs, but the difference was never significant. No persistent microchimeric T cell clones were found, with a detection sensitivity of 85 to 100 clones per million clonotypes. Deep NGS was used in the study to compare the TCR beta repertoires of mothers and children and to look for features that separate related mother-child pairs from unrelated individuals. On average, the children were roughly 11 +/- 4 years old, while the mothers were 40 +/- 4 years old. After adapter ligation with NEBNext reagents, the libraries were sequenced on Illumina HiSeq 2000 with 100+100 nt paired-end reads. To prevent cross-contamination, the mother and child libraries were prepared a month apart and were sequenced in separate runs. Between roughly 500,000 and 2,300,000 distinct TCR beta clonotypes were identified per donor. Naive TCR beta clonotypes were estimated from low-frequency clonotypes matched to each donor's FACS-determined naive share, without sorting.

The chain is encoded by TRBV4-1 joined to TRBJ2-7, and possibly TRBD2, on 6 matching bases. Input material: blood. This TCR came from a boy aged 5-17 years in good health. The CDR3: CASSQDFQGGTERYF. The base sequence is TGCGCCAGCAGCCAAGATTTTCAGGGAGGCACCGAGCGGTACTTC.